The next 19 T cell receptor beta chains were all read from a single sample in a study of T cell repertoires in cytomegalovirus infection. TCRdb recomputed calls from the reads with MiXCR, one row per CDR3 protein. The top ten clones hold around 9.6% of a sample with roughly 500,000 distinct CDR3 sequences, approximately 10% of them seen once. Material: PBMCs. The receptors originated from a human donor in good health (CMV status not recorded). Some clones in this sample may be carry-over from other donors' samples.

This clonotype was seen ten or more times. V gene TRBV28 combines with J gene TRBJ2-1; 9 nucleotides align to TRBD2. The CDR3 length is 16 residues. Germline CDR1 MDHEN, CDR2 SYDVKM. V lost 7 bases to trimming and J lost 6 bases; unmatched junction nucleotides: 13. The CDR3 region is CASTLPGLALSNEQFF. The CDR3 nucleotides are TGTGCCAGCACTCTACCGGGACTAGCCCTATCCAATGAGCAGTTCTTC.

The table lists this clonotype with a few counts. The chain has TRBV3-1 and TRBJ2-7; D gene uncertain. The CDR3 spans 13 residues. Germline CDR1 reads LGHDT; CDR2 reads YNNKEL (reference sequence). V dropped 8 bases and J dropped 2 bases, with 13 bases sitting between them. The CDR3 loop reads CASGPEAPYEQYF. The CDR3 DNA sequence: TGTGCCAGCGGCCCCGAGGCACCCTACGAGCAGTACTTC.

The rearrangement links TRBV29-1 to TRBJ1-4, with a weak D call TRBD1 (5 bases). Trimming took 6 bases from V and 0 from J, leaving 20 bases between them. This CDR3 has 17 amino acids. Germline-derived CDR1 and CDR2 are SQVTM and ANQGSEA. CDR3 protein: CSVAPAGLGATNEKLFF. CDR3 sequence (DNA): TGCAGCGTAGCGCCCGCAGGGTTGGGGGCAACTAATGAAAAACTGTTTTTT. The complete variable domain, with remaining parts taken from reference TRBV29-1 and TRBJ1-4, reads SAVISQKPSRDICQRGTSLTIQCQVDSQVTMMFWYRQQPGQSLTLIATANQGSEATYESGFVIDKFPISRPNLTFSTLTVSNMSPEDSSIYLCSVAPAGLGATNEKLFFGSGTQLSVL.

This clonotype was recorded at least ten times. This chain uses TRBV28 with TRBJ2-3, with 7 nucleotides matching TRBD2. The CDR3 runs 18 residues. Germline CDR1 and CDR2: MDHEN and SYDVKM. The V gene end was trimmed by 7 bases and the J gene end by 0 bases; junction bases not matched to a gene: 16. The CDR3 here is CASTPIDGRTLSTDTQYF. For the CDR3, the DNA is TGTGCCAGCACCCCTATAGACGGGAGGACTTTGAGCACAGATACGCAGTATTTT.

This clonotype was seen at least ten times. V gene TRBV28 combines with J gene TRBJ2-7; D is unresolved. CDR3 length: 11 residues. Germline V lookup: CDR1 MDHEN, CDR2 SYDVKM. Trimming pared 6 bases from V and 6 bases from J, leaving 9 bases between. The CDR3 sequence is CASSGITEQYF. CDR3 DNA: TGTGCCAGCAGCGGTATCACCGAGCAGTACTTC.

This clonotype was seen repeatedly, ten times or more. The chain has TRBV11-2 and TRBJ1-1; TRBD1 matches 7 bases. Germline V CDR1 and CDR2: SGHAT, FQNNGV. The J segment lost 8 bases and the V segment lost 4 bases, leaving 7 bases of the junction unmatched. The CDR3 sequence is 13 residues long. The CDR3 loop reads CASSSSRGGEAFF. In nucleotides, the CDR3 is TGTGCCAGCAGCTCAAGCAGGGGGGGCGAAGCTTTCTTT.

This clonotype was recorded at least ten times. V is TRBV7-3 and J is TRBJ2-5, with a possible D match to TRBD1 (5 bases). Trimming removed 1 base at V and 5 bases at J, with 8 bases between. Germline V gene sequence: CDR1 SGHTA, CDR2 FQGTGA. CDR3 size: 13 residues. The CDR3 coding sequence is TGTGCCAGCAGCTTAAACAAGGGGGAGACCCAGTACTTC. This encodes CASSLNKGETQYF.

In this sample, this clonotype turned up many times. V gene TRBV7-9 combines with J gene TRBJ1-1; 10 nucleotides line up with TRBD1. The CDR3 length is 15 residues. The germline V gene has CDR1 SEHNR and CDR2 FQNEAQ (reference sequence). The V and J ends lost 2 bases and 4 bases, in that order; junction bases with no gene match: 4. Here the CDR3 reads CASSLSGTGVTEAFF. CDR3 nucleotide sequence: TGTGCCAGCAGCTTATCCGGGACAGGGGTCACTGAAGCTTTCTTT.

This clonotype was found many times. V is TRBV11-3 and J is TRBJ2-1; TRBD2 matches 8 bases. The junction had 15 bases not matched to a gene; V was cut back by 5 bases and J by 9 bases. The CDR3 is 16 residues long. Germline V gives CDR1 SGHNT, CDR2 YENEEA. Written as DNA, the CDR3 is TGTGCCAGCAGCAATGTGGGAGCGGGGGCCCGGGGTGAGCAGTTCTTC. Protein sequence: CASSNVGAGARGEQFF.

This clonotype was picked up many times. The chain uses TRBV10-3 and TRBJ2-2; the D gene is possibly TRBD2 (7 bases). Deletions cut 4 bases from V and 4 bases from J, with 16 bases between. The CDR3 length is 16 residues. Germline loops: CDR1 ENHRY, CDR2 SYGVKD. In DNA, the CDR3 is TGTGCCATCAGTGCCGGAGTGGGGGGGCCCACCGGGGAGCTGTTTTTT. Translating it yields CAISAGVGGPTGELFF.

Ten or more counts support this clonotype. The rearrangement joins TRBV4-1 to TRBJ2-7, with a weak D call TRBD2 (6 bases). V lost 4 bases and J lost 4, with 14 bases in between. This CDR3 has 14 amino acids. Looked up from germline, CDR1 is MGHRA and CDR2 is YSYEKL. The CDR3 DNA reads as TGCGCCAGCAGCCCGGGACTTGGGGGATACGAGCAGTACTTC. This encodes CASSPGLGGYEQYF.

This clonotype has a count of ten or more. CDR3: CASSHTYTGENYEQYF. DNA of the CDR3: TGTGCCAGCAGCCACACTTACACGGGCGAGAACTACGAGCAGTACTTC. This sequence joins TRBV6-5 and TRBJ2-7; D not certain. There are 16 residues in the CDR3. Germline CDR1 reads MNHEY; CDR2 reads SVGAGI. Trimming removed 6 bases from V and 3 bases from J, with 21 bases in between.

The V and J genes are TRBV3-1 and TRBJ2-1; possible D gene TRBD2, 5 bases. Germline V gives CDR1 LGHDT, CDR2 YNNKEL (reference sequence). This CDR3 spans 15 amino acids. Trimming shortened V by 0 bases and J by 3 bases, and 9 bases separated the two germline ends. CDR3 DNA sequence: TGTGCCAGCAGCCAAGATCTTGGGAGCTACAATGAGCAGTTCTTC. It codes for CASSQDLGSYNEQFF.

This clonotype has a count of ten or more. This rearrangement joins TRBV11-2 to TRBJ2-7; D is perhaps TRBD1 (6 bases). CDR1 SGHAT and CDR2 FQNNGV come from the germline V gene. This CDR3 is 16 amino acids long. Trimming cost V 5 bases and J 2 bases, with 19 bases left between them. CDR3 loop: CASSRVSGQWPYEQYF. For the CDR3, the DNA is TGTGCCAGCAGCCGAGTATCTGGACAGTGGCCCTACGAGCAGTACTTC.

The CDR3: CASSEGDSSYEQYF. CDR3 nucleotide sequence: TGTGCCAGCAGTGAAGGAGACTCCTCCTACGAGCAGTACTTC. The chain carries TRBV2 and TRBJ2-7, with D unclear. CDR1 is SNHLY and CDR2 is FYNNEI in the germline V gene. Trimming took off 1 base at V and 0 bases at J, with 7 bases between the two ends. CDR3 length: 14 residues.

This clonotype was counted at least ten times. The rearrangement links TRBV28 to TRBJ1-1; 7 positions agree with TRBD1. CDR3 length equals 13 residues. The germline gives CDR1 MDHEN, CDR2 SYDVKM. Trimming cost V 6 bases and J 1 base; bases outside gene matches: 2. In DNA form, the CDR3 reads TGTGCCAGCAGAAACAGGGGGAACACTGAAGCTTTCTTT. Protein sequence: CASRNRGNTEAFF.

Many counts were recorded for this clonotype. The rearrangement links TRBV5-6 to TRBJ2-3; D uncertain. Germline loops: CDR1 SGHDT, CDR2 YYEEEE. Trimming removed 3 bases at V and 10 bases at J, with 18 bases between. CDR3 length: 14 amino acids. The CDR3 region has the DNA TGTGCCAGCAGCTCCGCCGACTTACCCCAAGCGCAGTATTTT. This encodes CASSSADLPQAQYF.

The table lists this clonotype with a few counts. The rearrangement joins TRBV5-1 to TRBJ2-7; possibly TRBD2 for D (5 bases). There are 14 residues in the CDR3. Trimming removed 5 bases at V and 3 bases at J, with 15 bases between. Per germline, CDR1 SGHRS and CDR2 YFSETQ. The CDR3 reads CASSGNGDNYEQYF. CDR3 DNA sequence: TGCGCCAGCAGTGGTAACGGGGATAACTACGAGCAGTACTTC.

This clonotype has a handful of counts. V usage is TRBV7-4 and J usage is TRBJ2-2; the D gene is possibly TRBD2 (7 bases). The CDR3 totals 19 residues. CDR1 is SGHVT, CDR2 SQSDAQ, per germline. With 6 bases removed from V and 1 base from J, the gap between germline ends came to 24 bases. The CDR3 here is CASRQRGGGGPGNTGELFF. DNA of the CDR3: TGTGCCAGCAGACAACGTGGAGGGGGAGGGCCGGGGAACACCGGGGAGCTGTTTTTT.